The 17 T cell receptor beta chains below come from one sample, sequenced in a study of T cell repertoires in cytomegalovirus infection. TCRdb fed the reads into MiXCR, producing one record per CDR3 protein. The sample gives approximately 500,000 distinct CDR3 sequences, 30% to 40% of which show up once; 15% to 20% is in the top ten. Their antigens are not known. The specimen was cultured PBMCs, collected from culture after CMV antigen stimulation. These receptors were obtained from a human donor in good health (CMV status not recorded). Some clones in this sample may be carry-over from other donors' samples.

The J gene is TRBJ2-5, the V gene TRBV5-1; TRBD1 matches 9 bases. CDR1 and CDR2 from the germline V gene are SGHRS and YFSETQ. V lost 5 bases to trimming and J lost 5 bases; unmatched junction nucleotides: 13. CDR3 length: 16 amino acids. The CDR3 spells CASSRSGQGVFETQYF. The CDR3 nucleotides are TGCGCCAGCAGTAGATCGGGACAGGGTGTTTTTGAGACCCAGTACTTC.

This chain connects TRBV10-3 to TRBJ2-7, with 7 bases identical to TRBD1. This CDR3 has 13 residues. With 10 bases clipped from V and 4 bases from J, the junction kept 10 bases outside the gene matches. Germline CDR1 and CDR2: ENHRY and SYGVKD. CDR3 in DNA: TGTGCCACCCGACAGGGCGGTAGGTACGAGCAGTACTTC. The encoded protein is CATRQGGRYEQYF.

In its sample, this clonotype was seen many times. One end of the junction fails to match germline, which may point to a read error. The CDR3 bases are TGTGCCAGCAGCCTAGCGGGAGGCGTCGAGCAGTTCTTC. This encodes CASSLAGGVEQFF. V and J are TRBV7-9 and TRBJ2-1, with 11 bases fitting TRBD2. The CDR3 is 13 residues long. Germline V lookup: CDR1 SEHNR, CDR2 FQNEAQ (reference sequence).

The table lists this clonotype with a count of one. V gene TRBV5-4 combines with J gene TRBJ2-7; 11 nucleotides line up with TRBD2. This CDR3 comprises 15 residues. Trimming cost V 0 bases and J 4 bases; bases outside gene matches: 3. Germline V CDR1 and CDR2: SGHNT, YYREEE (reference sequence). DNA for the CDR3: TGTGCCAGCAGCTTGGGGGGACTAGCGGAATACGAGCAGTACGTC. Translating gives CASSLGGLAEYEQYV.

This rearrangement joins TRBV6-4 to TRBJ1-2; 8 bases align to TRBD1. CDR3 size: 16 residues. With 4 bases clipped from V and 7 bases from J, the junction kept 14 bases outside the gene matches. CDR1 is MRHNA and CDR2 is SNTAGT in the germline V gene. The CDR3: CASSGVPGTGASGYTF. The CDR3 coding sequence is TGTGCCAGCAGTGGGGTACCCGGGACAGGTGCCTCTGGCTACACCTTC.

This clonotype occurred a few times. The CDR3 reads CASSLYTGTNQETQYF. The CDR3 coding sequence is TGTGCCAGCAGTCTTTATACCGGGACAAACCAAGAGACCCAGTACTTC. V is TRBV12-3 or TRBV12-4 and J is TRBJ2-5, with D maybe TRBD1 (6 bases). CDR3 length: 16 residues. V dropped 5 bases and J dropped 0 bases, with 16 bases sitting between them.

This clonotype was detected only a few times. This chain's CDR3 is CASSQTEGGAQDTQYF. The CDR3 bases are TGTGCCAGCAGCCAGACGGAGGGGGGGGCGCAGGATACGCAGTATTTT. The chain joins TRBV11-2 to TRBJ2-3; a possible D gene is TRBD2 (7 bases). V lost 5 bases to trimming and J lost 6 bases, with 21 bases between them. The length of the CDR3 is 16 residues. Germline V lookup: CDR1 SGHAT, CDR2 FQNNGV.

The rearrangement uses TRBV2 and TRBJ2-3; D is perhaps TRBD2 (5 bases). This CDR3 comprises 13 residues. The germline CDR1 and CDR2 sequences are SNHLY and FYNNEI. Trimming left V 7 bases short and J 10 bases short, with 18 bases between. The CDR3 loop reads CASKGGPGSPQYF. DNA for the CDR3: TGTGCCAGCAAGGGCGGGCCCGGAAGTCCGCAGTATTTT.

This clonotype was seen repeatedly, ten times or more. The CDR3: CASSWVGSQYF. DNA for the CDR3: TGTGCCAGCAGCTGGGTAGGGTCCCAGTACTTC. J is TRBJ2-5 and V is TRBV7-2, with no clear D. V lost 4 bases to trimming and J lost 9 bases, with 9 bases between them. Germline-derived CDR1 and CDR2 are SGHTA and FQGNSA. The CDR3 runs to 11 residues.

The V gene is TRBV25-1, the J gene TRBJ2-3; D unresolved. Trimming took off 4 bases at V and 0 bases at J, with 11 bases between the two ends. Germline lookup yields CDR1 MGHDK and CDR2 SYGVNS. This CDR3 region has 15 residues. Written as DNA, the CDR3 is TGTGCCAGCAGTGGCGGCGATAGGAGCACAGATACGCAGTATTTT. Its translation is CASSGGDRSTDTQYF. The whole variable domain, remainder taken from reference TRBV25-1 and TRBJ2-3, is EADIYQTPRYLVIGTGKKITLECSQTMGHDKMYWYQQDPGMELHLIHYSYGVNSTEKGDLSSESTVSRIRTEHFPLTLESARPSHTSQYLCASSGGDRSTDTQYFGPGTRLTVL.

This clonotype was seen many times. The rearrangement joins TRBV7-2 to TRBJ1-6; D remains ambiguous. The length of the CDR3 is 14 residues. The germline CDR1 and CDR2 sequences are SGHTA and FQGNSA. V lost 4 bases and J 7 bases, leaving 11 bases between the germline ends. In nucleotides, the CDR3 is TGTGCCAGCAGCTCATTGGGTCTAAATTCACCCCTCCACTTT. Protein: CASSSLGLNSPLHF.

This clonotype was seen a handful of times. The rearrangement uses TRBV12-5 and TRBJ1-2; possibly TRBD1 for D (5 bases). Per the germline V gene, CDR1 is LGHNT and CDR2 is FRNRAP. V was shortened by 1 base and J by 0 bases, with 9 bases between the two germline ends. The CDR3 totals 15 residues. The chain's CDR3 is CASGLGGASNYGYTF. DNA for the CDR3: TGTGCTAGTGGTTTGGGAGGGGCGTCTAACTATGGCTACACCTTC.

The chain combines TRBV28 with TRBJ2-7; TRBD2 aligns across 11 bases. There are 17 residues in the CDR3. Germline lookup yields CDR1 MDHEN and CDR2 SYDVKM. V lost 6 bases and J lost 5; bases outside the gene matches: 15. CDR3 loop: CASRSAGTSGFVDEQYF. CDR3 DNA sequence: TGTGCCAGCAGGTCCGCCGGGACTAGCGGCTTTGTCGACGAGCAGTACTTC.

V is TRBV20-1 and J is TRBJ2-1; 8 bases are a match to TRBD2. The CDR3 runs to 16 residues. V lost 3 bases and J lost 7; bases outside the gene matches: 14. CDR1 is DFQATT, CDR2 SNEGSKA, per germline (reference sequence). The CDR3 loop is CSASRSGSPWGNEQFF. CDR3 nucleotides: TGCAGTGCTAGTCGGAGCGGGAGTCCCTGGGGAAATGAGCAGTTCTTC.

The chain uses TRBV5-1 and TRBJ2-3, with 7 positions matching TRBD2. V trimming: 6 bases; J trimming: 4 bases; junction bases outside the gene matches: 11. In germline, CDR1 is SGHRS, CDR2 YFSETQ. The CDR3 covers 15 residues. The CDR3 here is CASKGLAGDADTQYF. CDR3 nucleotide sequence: TGCGCCAGCAAGGGTCTCGCGGGAGATGCAGATACGCAGTATTTT.

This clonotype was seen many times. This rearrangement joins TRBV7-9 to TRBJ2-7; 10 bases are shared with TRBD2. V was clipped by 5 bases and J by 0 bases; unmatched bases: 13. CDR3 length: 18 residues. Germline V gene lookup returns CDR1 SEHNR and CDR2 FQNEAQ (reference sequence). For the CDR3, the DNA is TGTGCCAGCAGCCCAAGCTCGGCACTAGCGGGGAGCTCCTACGAGCAGTACGTC. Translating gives CASSPSSALAGSSYEQYV.

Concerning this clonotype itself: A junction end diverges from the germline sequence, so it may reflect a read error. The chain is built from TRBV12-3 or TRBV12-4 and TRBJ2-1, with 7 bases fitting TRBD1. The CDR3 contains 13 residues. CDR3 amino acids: CASSLRPQIQGVF. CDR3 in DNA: TGTGCCAGCAGTTTGAGGCCCCAGATCCAGGGGGTCTTC.